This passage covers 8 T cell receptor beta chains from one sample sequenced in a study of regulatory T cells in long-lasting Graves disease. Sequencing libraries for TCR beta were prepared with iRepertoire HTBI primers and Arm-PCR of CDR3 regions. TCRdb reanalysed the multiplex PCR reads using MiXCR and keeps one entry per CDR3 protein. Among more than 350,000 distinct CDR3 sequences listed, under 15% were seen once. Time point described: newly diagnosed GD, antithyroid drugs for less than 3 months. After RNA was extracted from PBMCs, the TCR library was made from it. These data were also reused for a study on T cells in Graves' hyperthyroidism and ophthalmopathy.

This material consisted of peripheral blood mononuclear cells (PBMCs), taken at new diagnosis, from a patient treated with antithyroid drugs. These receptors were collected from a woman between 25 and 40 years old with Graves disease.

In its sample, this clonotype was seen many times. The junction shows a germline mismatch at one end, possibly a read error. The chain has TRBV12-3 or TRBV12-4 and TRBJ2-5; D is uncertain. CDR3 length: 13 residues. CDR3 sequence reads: CTSSLAQRETQYF. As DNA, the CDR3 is TGTACCAGCAGTTTAGCACAGCGAGAGACCCAGTACTTC.

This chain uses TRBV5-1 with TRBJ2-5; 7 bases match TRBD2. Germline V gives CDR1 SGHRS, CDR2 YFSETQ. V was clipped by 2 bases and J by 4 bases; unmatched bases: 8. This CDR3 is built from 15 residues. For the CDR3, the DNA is TGCGCCAGCAGCTTAACACTTCCGGGGGGAGAGACCCAGTACTTC. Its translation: CASSLTLPGGETQYF. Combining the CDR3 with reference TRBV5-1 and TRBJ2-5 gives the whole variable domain KAGVTQTPRYLIKTRGQQVTLSCSPISGHRSVSWYQQTPGQGLQFLFEYFSETQRNKGNFPGRFSGRQFSNSRSEMNVSTLELGDSALYLCASSLTLPGGETQYFGPGTRLLVL.

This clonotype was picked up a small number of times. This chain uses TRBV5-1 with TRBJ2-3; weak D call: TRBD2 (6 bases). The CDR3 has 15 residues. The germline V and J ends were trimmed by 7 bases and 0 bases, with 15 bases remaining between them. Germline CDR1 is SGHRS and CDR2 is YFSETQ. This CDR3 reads CASLEAGTSTDTQYF. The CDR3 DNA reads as TGCGCCAGCCTAGAAGCGGGTACTAGCACAGATACGCAGTATTTT.

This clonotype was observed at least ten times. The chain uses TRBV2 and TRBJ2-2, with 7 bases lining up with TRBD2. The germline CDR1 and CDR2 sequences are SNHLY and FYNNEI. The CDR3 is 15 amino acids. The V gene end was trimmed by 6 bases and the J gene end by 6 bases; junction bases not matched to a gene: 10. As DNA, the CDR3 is TGTGCCAGCAGCCCTGGACTAGTGCGGGCCGGGGAGCTGTTTTTT. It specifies CASSPGLVRAGELFF.

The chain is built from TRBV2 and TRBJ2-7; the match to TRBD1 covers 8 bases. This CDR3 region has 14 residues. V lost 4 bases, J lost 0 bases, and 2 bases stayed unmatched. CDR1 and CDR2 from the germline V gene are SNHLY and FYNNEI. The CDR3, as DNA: TGTGCCAGCAGTGCACAGGGGGTCTCCTACGAGCAGTACTTC. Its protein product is CASSAQGVSYEQYF.

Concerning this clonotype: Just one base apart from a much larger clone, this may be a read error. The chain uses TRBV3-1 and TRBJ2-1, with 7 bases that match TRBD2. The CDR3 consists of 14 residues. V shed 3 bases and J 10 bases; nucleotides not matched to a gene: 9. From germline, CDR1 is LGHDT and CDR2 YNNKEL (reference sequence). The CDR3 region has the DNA TGTGCCAGCAGCCACGAGGGGACTACCTACGAGCAGTTCTTC. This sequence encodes CASSHEGTTYEQFF.

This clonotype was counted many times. The CDR3 sequence is CASSELQQGKETQYF. The CDR3 region has the DNA TGTGCCAGCAGTGAACTACAACAGGGAAAAGAGACCCAGTACTTC. The V call is TRBV27, the J call TRBJ2-5; tentatively, D is TRBD1 (6 bases). The germline V and J ends were trimmed by 5 bases and 3 bases, with 16 bases remaining between them. The CDR3 is made up of 15 amino acids. CDR1 and CDR2 from the germline V gene are MNHEY and SMNVEV (reference sequence).

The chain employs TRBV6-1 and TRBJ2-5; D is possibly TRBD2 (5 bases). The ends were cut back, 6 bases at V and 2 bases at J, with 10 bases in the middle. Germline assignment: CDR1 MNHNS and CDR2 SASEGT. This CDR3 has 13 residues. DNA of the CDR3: TGTGCCAGCAGAGCGGACTTGCAAGAGACCCAGTACTTC. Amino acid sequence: CASRADLQETQYF.